A few counts support the clone carrying this T cell receptor beta chain. The length of the CDR3 is 16 residues. Looked up from germline, CDR1 is MNHNY and CDR2 is SVGAGI (reference sequence). Trimming stripped 0 bases from V and 7 bases from J, with 16 bases between. The source of the sample is a study of blood T cell repertoires in COVID-19. In the study overall: The United States, Italy and Spain were the sources of the acute and convalescent COVID-19 samples. Sources were T cells, B-cell-depleted T cells, or PBMCs; the material itself was cDNA or gDNA.

Assay used: immunoSEQ multiplex PCR; TCRdb lists only in-frame clones, some missing. The repertoire holds 34,000 or so clones, with roughly 87% as singletons. The specimen sequenced was peripheral blood. This TCR was sampled from a man between 50 and 59 years old with active or convalescent COVID-19. The chain is built from TRBV6-6 and TRBJ1-5; a possible D gene is TRBD1 (5 bases). The CDR3 DNA reads as TGTGCCAGCAGTTACTCGAGGATAGACAGAGACCAGCCCCAGCATTTT. Its translation is CASSYSRIDRDQPQHF.